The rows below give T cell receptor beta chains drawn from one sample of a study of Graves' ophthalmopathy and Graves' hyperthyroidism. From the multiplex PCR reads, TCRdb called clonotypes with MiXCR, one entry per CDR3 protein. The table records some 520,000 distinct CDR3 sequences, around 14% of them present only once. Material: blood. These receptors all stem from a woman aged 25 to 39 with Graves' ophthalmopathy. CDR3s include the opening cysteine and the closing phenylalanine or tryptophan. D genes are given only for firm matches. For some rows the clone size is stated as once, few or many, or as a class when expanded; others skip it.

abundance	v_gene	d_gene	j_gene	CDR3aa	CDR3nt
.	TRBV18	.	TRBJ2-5	CASSQGNRETQYF	TGTGCCAGCTCACAGGGGAATCGGGAGACCCAGTACTTC
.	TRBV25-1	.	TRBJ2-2	CASSEWGGGFTGELFF	TGTGCCAGCAGTGAATGGGGAGGGGGCTTCACCGGGGAGCTGTTTTTT
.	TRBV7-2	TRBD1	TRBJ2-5	CAAKTGGSLGTQYF	TGTGCCGCCAAGACAGGGGGTTCTTTGGGGACCCAGTACTTC
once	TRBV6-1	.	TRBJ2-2	CASSDASGATGELFF	TGTGCCAGCAGTGATGCATCCGGGGCCACCGGGGAGCTGTTTTTT
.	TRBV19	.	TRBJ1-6	CASSMPGARNSPLHF	TGTGCCAGTAGTATGCCCGGGGCGCGGAATTCACCCCTCCACTTT
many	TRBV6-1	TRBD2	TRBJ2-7	CASSILAGASYEQYF	TGTGCCAGCAGCATACTAGCGGGGGCCTCCTACGAGCAGTACTTC
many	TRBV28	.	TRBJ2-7	CATRRAYEQYF	TGTGCCACCCGACGGGCCTACGAGCAGTACTTC
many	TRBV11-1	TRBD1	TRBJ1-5	CASSSSGTAPVQPQHF	TGTGCCAGCAGCTCGTCCGGGACAGCGCCGGTTCAGCCCCAGCATTTT
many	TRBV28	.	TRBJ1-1	CASSLWYTEAFF	TGTGCCAGCAGTTTATGGTACACTGAAGCTTTCTTT
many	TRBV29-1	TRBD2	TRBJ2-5	CSVDGREGSGPETQYF	TGCAGCGTGGACGGGCGGGAGGGCTCAGGCCCAGAGACCCAGTACTTC
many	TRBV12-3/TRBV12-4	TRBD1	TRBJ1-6	CASTLGVGGGSPLHF	TGTGCCAGCACCTTGGGGGTAGGGGGCGGTTCACCCCTCCACTTT
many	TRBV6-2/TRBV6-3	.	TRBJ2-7	CASSSTVGFGFPSYEQYF	TGTGCCAGCAGTTCGACGGTTGGTTTCGGCTTCCCGTCCTACGAGCAGTACTTC
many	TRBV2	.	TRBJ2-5	CASMWAPHQETQYF	TGTGCCAGCATGTGGGCCCCACACCAAGAGACCCAGTACTTC
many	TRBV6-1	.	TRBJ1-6	CASSGGGRLNSPLHF	TGTGCCAGCAGTGGCGGCGGGCGGCTGAATTCACCCCTCCACTTT
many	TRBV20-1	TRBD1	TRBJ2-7	CSASAGGSYEQYF	TGCAGTGCTTCGGCAGGGGGTTCCTACGAGCAGTACTTC
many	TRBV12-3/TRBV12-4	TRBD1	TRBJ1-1	CASSSGTGLNTEAFF	TGTGCCAGCAGCTCCGGGACAGGGCTGAACACTGAAGCTTTCTTT
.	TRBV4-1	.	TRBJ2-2	CASSQADVFATGELFF	TGCGCCAGCAGCCAAGCAGACGTCTTCGCCACCGGGGAGCTGTTTTTT
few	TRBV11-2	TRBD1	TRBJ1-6	CASSSSGTGASPLHF	TGTGCCAGCAGCTCATCCGGGACAGGTGCTTCACCCCTCCACTTT
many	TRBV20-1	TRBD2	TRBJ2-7	CSASLRGTSGFHEQYF	TGCAGTGCCTCCCTCCGCGGGACTAGCGGGTTCCACGAGCAGTACTTC
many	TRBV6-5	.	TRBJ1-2	CASSYAEDSLGTF	TGTGCCAGCAGTTACGCGGAGGACAGTTTGGGCACCTTC
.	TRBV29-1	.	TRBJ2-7	CSVEWAGFSYEQYF	TGCAGCGTTGAATGGGCAGGGTTCTCCTACGAGCAGTACTTC
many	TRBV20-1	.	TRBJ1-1	CSARDTGHRIRNTEAFF	TGCAGTGCTAGAGATACGGGACACCGGATAAGGAACACTGAAGCTTTCTTT
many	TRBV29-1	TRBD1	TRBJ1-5	CSVSDRVNQPQHF	TGCAGCGTTTCCGACAGGGTCAATCAGCCCCAGCATTTT
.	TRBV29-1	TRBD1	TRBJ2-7	CTIEAGTGYHEQYF	TGCACCATCGAAGCCGGGACAGGGTACCACGAGCAGTACTTC
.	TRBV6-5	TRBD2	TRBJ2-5	CASSYSGGGRETQYF	TGTGCCAGCAGTTACTCTGGCGGGGGAAGGGAGACCCAGTACTTC
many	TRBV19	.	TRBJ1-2	CATGEGLDYGYTF	TGTGCCACCGGGGAGGGATTGGACTATGGCTACACCTTC
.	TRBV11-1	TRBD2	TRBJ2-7	CASSSTRAGDEQYF	TGTGCCAGCAGTTCCACACGAGCGGGAGACGAGCAGTACTTC
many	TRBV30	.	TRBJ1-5	CAWSLGIGQPQHF	TGTGCCTGGAGTTTAGGGATTGGTCAGCCCCAGCATTTT
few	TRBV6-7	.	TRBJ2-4	CASSVNLNIQYF	TGTGCCAGCAGTGTCAACCTAAACATTCAGTACTTC
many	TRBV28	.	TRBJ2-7	CAIRGGGYEQYF	TGTGCCATCAGGGGGGGGGGCTACGAGCAGTACTTC
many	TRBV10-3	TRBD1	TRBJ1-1	CAISADRGGTEAFF	TGTGCCATCAGTGCGGACAGGGGAGGCACTGAAGCTTTCTTT
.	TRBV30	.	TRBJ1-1	CAWSYPDRNTEAFF	TGTGCCTGGAGCTACCCCGACAGGAACACTGAAGCTTTCTTT
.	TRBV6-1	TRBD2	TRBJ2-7	CAIGLADYEQYF	TGTGCCATCGGGCTAGCGGATTACGAGCAGTACTTC
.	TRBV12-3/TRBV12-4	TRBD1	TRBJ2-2	CASNADRGAGELFF	TGTGCCAGCAACGCGGACAGGGGGGCCGGGGAGCTGTTTTTT
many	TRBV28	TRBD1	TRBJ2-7	CASSSDRGRLSYEQYF	TGTGCCAGCAGCTCCGACAGGGGTCGCCTCTCCTACGAGCAGTACTTC
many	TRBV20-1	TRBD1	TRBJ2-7	CSAQGDRSYEQYF	TGCAGTGCCCAGGGGGACCGATCCTACGAGCAGTACTTC
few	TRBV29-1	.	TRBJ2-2	CSGGPGTGELFF	TGCAGCGGAGGACCGGGTACCGGGGAGCTGTTTTTT
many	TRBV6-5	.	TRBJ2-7	CATKTGTYEQYF	TGTGCCACTAAGACAGGGACTTACGAGCAGTACTTC
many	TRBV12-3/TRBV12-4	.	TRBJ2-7	CASSPTEPLIYEQYF	TGTGCCAGCAGTCCGACGGAGCCCCTCATCTACGAGCAGTACTTC
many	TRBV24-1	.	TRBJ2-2	CATSDLSINTGELFF	TGTGCCACCAGTGATTTGTCGATCAACACCGGGGAGCTGTTTTTT
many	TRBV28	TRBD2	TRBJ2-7	CASSPPTSGIYEQYF	TGTGCCAGCAGTCCCCCGACTAGCGGGATTTACGAGCAGTACTTC
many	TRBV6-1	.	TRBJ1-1	CALLGGNTEAFF	TGTGCCCTCCTCGGGGGGAACACTGAAGCTTTCTTT
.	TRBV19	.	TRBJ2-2	CASSDRGSRNTGELFF	TGTGCCAGTAGTGATAGGGGCAGTCGAAACACCGGGGAGCTGTTTTTT
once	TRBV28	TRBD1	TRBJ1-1	CASSASGGTKAFF	TGTGCCAGCAGCGCCTCAGGGGGAACTAAAGCTTTCTTT
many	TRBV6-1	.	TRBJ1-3	CASSEFGQPNSGNTIYF	TGTGCCAGCAGTGAATTTGGCCAGCCGAACTCTGGAAACACCATATATTTT
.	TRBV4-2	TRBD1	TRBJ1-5	CASRQDRYSNQPQHF	TGTGCCAGCAGACAGGACAGGTATAGCAATCAGCCCCAGCATTTT
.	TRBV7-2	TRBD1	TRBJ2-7	CASSGDRGSEQYF	TGTGCCAGCAGCGGGGACAGGGGGAGCGAGCAGTACTTC
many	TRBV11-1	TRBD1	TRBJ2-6	CASSGVQGNSGANVLTF	TGTGCCAGCAGCGGGGTACAGGGGAACTCTGGGGCCAACGTCCTGACTTTC
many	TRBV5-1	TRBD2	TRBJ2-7	CASSSLAGGPSDEQYF	TGCGCCAGCAGCTCTCTAGCGGGAGGGCCCTCGGACGAGCAGTACTTC